The text below deals with one TCR beta chain. It is likely a read error: a sequence one base away is far more abundant. Produced via immunoSEQ multiplex PCR; TCRdb's table is partial and in-frame only. The table lists about 480,000 clones, about 79% of them singletons. The data belong to a study of shared clonotypes between healthy human individuals. This clonotype was sampled from a woman in her forties in good health. Some clones in this sample may be carry-over from other donors' samples. The sequencing input was PBMCs.

CDR3 DNA sequence: TGTGCCAGCAGCTTAGGGGCAGGGCTAGCCAAAAACATTCAGTACTTC. Protein product: CASSLGAGLAKNIQYF. The J gene is TRBJ2-4, the V gene TRBV11-3; a weak D match, TRBD1 (5 bases). This CDR3 is built from 16 residues. Germline V gene lookup returns CDR1 SGHNT and CDR2 YENEEA. V lost 1 base to trimming and J lost 0 bases, with 10 bases between them.